A single sample gave rise to the 20 T cell receptor beta chains below, sequenced in a study of blood T cell repertoires in COVID-19. The data were produced by immunoSEQ multiplex PCR, yet TCRdb's version contains in-frame clones alone and is incomplete. The table has tens of thousands of clones, more than 75% seen once; the top ten hold approximately 17%. Material: peripheral blood. The receptor source for this set is a woman older than 75 with acute or convalescent COVID-19.

This chain joins TRBV19 and TRBJ1-2, with 7 bases that match TRBD1. This CDR3 comprises 15 residues. Germline loops: CDR1 LNHDA, CDR2 SQIVND (reference sequence). J lost 0 bases, V lost 7 bases, and 8 bases had no gene match. CDR3 residues: CASTRQGLANYGYTF. The CDR3 DNA follows: TGTGCCAGTACCCGACAGGGTTTAGCTAACTATGGCTACACCTTC.

Turning to this clone: The same CDR3 is also encoded by other DNA sequences in this sample. V is TRBV5-1 and J is TRBJ1-2; D possibly corresponds to TRBD1 (5 bases). The CDR3 length is 13 residues. Trimming removed 3 bases at V and 8 bases at J, with 14 bases between. CDR1 and CDR2 (germline): SGHRS, YFSETQ. The CDR3 is CASSSTRGEGYTF. The CDR3 DNA reads TGCGCCAGCAGCTCGACCCGGGGGGAGGGCTACACCTTC.

Here the CDR3 reads CAWSVAAAAQETQYF. Written as DNA, the CDR3 is TGTGCCTGGAGTGTAGCAGCTGCGGCCCAAGAGACCCAGTACTTC. This chain joins TRBV30 and TRBJ2-5; unclear D gene. Trimming took off 0 bases at V and 1 base at J, with 12 bases between the two ends. The CDR3 extends over 15 amino acids. CDR1 and CDR2 (germline): GTSNPN, SVGIG (reference sequence).

The V and J genes are TRBV5-8 and TRBJ2-6; 8 bases line up with TRBD1. Trimming at V came to 5 bases and at J to 2 bases, leaving 9 bases not matched to a gene. The CDR3 extends over 17 amino acids. Germline V gene sequence: CDR1 SGHTS, CDR2 YDEGEE. The CDR3 sequence: CASRDRAKSAGANVLTF. The CDR3 coding sequence is TGTGCCAGCAGGGACAGGGCCAAAAGTGCTGGGGCCAACGTCCTGACTTTC.

The chain carries TRBV7-7 and TRBJ2-2; 15 positions agree with TRBD2. The J segment lost 2 bases and the V segment lost 5 bases, leaving 6 bases of the junction unmatched. This CDR3 has 18 residues. Germline CDR1 SSHAT, CDR2 FNYEAQ (reference sequence). CDR3 in amino acids: CASSKGLAGGLNTGELFF. In DNA, the CDR3 is TGTGCCAGCAGCAAGGGACTAGCGGGAGGACTCAACACCGGGGAGCTGTTTTTT.

This chain uses TRBV7-9 with TRBJ2-5; the D gene is possibly TRBD2 (5 bases). The V and J ends lost 6 bases and 1 base respectively, with 12 bases between them. The CDR3 is 14 amino acids. The V gene's germline CDR1 is SEHNR and CDR2 FQNEAQ (reference sequence). The CDR3, as DNA: TGTGCCAGCAGAGCCCCGGGGAGCCAAGAGACCCAGTACTTC. This sequence encodes CASRAPGSQETQYF.

The chain has TRBV18 and TRBJ1-1; 8 nucleotides agree with TRBD1. V lost 5 bases to trimming and J lost 3 bases; unmatched junction nucleotides: 11. CDR3 length: 16 residues. CDR1 and CDR2 from the germline V gene are KGHSH and LQKENI. The DNA for the CDR3 is TGTGCCAGCTCAGGGACAGGCCAGGGGGGTGACACTGAAGCTTTCTTT. This sequence encodes CASSGTGQGGDTEAFF.

This rearrangement joins TRBV4-3 to TRBJ1-1; 9 positions agree with TRBD1. The CDR3 sequence is 17 residues long. CDR1 and CDR2 from the germline V gene are LGHNA and YSLEER. J lost 5 bases, V lost 2 bases, and 12 bases had no gene match. The CDR3 reads CASSQLTGGAGKTEAFF. In DNA form, the CDR3 reads TGCGCCAGCAGCCAACTAACAGGGGGCGCAGGGAAAACTGAAGCTTTCTTT.

A few counts support this clone. The chain uses TRBV4-1 and TRBJ2-5; D unclear. The CDR3 totals 14 residues. V was clipped by 1 base and J by 7 bases, with 13 bases between them. Germline V CDR1 and CDR2: MGHRA, YSYEKL. The CDR3 DNA sequence: TGCGCCAGCAGCCAAGGCTCGTACGAGCGGACCCAGTACTTC. This gives the protein CASSQGSYERTQYF.

In this sample, this clone turned up once. The chain recombines TRBV9 with TRBJ2-3; 11 nucleotides match TRBD2. The ends lost 0 bases at V and 2 bases at J; junction bases unmatched: 8. The CDR3 runs 18 residues. Germline loops: CDR1 SGDLS, CDR2 YYNGEE. CDR3 region: CASSVGSGTSGNTDTQYF. CDR3 DNA sequence: TGTGCCAGCAGCGTAGGCTCTGGGACTAGCGGTAACACAGATACGCAGTATTTT.

The V and J genes are TRBV7-2 and TRBJ2-7; a weak D match, TRBD2 (6 bases). Trimming shortened V by 0 bases and J by 3 bases, and 9 bases separated the two germline ends. Germline V gives CDR1 SGHTA, CDR2 FQGNSA. There are 14 residues in the CDR3. The DNA of the CDR3 is TGTGCCAGCAGCTTAGCGGGGGGACGCTACGAGCAGTACTTC. It translates to CASSLAGGRYEQYF.

The chain couples TRBV19 to TRBJ1-1, with D unresolved. Trimming removed 3 bases from V and 2 bases from J, with 13 bases in between. CDR1 and CDR2 from the germline V gene are LNHDA and SQIVND (reference sequence). The CDR3 runs 15 residues. The CDR3 sequence is CASSINGYVNTEAFF. The DNA of the CDR3 is TGTGCCAGTAGTATTAACGGGTATGTAAACACTGAAGCTTTCTTT.

The genes are TRBV6-6 and TRBJ2-3; 8 bases line up with TRBD1. This CDR3 has 14 amino acids. V lost 6 bases to trimming and J lost 6 bases; unmatched junction nucleotides: 8. Germline-derived CDR1 and CDR2 are MNHNY and SVGAGI (reference sequence). CDR3 DNA: TGTGCCAGCAGACCTCAGGGGGCCTGGGATACGCAGTATTTT. It is translated as CASRPQGAWDTQYF.

This clone has a single count. The rearrangement uses TRBV13 and TRBJ2-2; 7 bases match TRBD2. CDR3 length: 16 residues. With V trimmed by 1 base and J by 6 bases, 8 bases remained unmatched. CDR1 PRHDT and CDR2 FYEKMQ come from the germline V gene (reference sequence). The CDR3: CASSLAGGSPPGELFF. CDR3 sequence (DNA): TGTGCCAGCAGCTTAGCGGGAGGTTCCCCACCCGGGGAGCTGTTTTTT.

This clone showed up just a few times. V is TRBV7-2 and J is TRBJ2-1; 7 nucleotides match TRBD1. Trimming removed 5 bases from V and 2 bases from J; junction bases left unmatched: 3. CDR3 size: 14 residues. Germline values: CDR1 SGHTA, CDR2 FQGNSA. The CDR3 sequence: CASSLDRTYNEQFF. The CDR3 coding sequence is TGTGCCAGCAGCCTGGACAGGACCTACAATGAGCAGTTCTTC.

This chain joins TRBV9 and TRBJ2-3; perhaps TRBD2 as D (5 bases). From germline, CDR1 is SGDLS and CDR2 YYNGEE. The CDR3 consists of 15 residues. V dropped 2 bases and J dropped 2 bases, with 12 bases sitting between them. CDR3 sequence: CASSVLSGVTDTQYF. In nucleotides, the CDR3 is TGTGCCAGCAGCGTTTTGTCCGGGGTCACAGATACGCAGTATTTT.

The CDR3 DNA sequence: TGTGCCAGCAGCCGTTCCTCTGGAAACACCATATATTTT. Translated, it gives CASSRSSGNTIYF. The chain links TRBV12-3 or TRBV12-4 to TRBJ1-3; D uncertain. The CDR3 is made up of 13 amino acids. V was clipped by 6 bases and J by 0 bases, with 6 bases between them.

J is TRBJ2-7 and V is TRBV7-8; 7 nucleotides line up with TRBD1. Trimming cost V 4 bases and J 1 base; bases outside gene matches: 10. CDR1 and CDR2 from the germline V gene are SGHVS and FQNEAQ. This CDR3 is built from 16 residues. This chain's CDR3 is CASSSAKKTGSYEQYF. CDR3 DNA: TGTGCCAGCAGCTCAGCAAAAAAGACAGGGTCCTACGAGCAGTACTTC. Full variable domain (outside the CDR3, taken from reference TRBV7-8 and TRBJ2-7): GAGVSQSPRYKVAKRGQDVALRCDPISGHVSLFWYQQALGQGPEFLTYFQNEAQLDKSGLPSDRFFAERPEGSVSTLKIQRTQQEDSAVYLCASSSAKKTGSYEQYFGPGTRLTVT.

The V gene is TRBV18, the J gene TRBJ2-2, with D perhaps TRBD2 (7 bases). Trimming removed 3 bases at V and 4 bases at J, with 18 bases between. Per the germline V gene, CDR1 is KGHSH and CDR2 is LQKENI. The CDR3 extends over 17 amino acids. The CDR3 sequence is CASSPLSGGGSTGELFF. CDR3 coding DNA: TGTGCCAGCTCACCTCTCTCGGGCGGGGGCTCCACCGGGGAGCTGTTTTTT.

The chain is built from TRBV19 and TRBJ1-1; perhaps TRBD1 as D (5 bases). Germline values: CDR1 LNHDA, CDR2 SQIVND (reference sequence). The ends were cut back, 11 bases at V and 4 bases at J, with 14 bases in the middle. This CDR3 spans 12 amino acids. CDR3 amino acids: CASNQGLTEAFF. CDR3 nucleotide sequence: TGTGCCTCAAACCAGGGCCTCACTGAAGCTTTCTTT. The variable domain in full, completed from reference TRBV19 and TRBJ1-1, reads DGGITQSPKYLFRKEGQNVTLSCEQNLNHDAMYWYRQDPGQGLRLIYYSQIVNDFQKGDIAEGYSVSREKKESFPLTVTSAQKNPTAFYLCASNQGLTEAFFGQGTRLTVV.